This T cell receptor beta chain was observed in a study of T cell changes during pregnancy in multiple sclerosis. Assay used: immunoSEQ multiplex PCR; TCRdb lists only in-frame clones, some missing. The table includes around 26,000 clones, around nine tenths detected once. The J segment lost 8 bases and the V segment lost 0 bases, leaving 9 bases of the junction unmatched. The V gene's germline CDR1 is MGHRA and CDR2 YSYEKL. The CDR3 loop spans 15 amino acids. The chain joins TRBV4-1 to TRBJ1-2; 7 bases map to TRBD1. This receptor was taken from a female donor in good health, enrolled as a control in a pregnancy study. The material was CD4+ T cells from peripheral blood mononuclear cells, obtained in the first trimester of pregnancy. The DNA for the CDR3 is TGCGCCAGCAGCCAAGATGATTCAGGGGGTCGGGGCTACACCTTC. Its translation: CASSQDDSGGRGYTF.